The source of this TCR beta chain is a study of spatial heterogeneity in lung cancer. At least ten counts were recorded for this clonotype. Its antigen is undetermined. The length of the CDR3 is 15 residues. Between the trimmed V and J ends, which lost 4 bases and 3 bases, there was a span of 13 bases. Germline assignment: CDR1 SGHAT and CDR2 FQNNGV. TCRdb reprocessed the 5' RACE reads with MiXCR, giving one entry per CDR3 protein. This table has around 9,000 distinct CDR3 sequences, about 5.9% appearing once. Overall study results and limits: It was found that expanded intratumoral alpha and beta TCR counts tracked tumor mutation counts.

Regarding time point: sample taken at primary tumor resection. The J gene is TRBJ2-4, the V gene TRBV11-2, with D tentatively TRBD1 or TRBD2 (6 bases each). The TCR originated in a male donor with early-stage non-small cell lung cancer. Source: lung tumor tissue, taken at surgery. The CDR3 protein is CASSSGAQDKNIQYF. The CDR3 DNA follows: TGTGCCAGCAGCTCGGGGGCGCAGGACAAAAACATTCAGTACTTC.